This TCR beta chain was profiled in a study of CD8+ T cells in alopecia areata. Extracted RNA was reverse transcribed, and the resulting cDNA served as sequencing template. The assay was immunoSEQ multiplex PCR, and TCRdb's table has in-frame clones only and misses some. The sample has 150,000 or so clones; about 72% are singletons. The CDR3 is 15 residues long. V was trimmed by 3 bases and J by 0 bases, leaving 12 bases between them. Germline-derived CDR1 and CDR2 are SGDLS and YYNGEE. This material consisted of CD8+ T cells sorted from blood, taken at week 0. This receptor was taken from a human donor with alopecia areata. The rearrangement uses TRBV9 and TRBJ1-1; the D is unclear. CDR3 in DNA: TGTGCCAGCAGCGGCTCCAGTCAAATGAACACTGAAGCTTTCTTT. This translates into CASSGSSQMNTEAFF. Supplemented by reference TRBV9 and TRBJ1-1, the full variable domain reads DSGVTQTPKHLITATGQRVTLRCSPRSGDLSVYWYQQSLDQGLQFLIQYYNGEERAKGNILERFSAQQFPDLHSELNLSSLELGDSALYFCASSGSSQMNTEAFFGQGTRLTVV.